The rows below give T cell receptor beta chains drawn from one sample of a study of beta chain features in type 1 diabetes. Produced via immunoSEQ multiplex PCR; TCRdb's table is partial and in-frame only. The repertoire holds under 250,000 clones, with 13% to 15% as singletons. The specimen sequenced was naive CD4+ T cells from blood. Receptor source: a woman aged 40-49 years in good health. The CDR3 runs from the conserved cysteine through the conserved F or W. D genes are given only for firm matches. Size tells how often a clone was seen (once, few, many) or the class of an expanded clone, and some rows leave it out.

D gene,J gene,V gene,clone size,CDR3 DNA,CDR3 protein
NA,TRBJ1-1,TRBV20-1,few,TGCAGTGCTAGAGCTGGACAAGAAGCTTTCTTT,CSARAGQEAFF
TRBD2,TRBJ2-5,TRBV5-1,few,TGCGCCAGCAGCTTGGGGAGTAGCGGGGACATCAAAGAGACCCAGTACTTC,CASSLGSSGDIKETQYF
NA,TRBJ1-2,TRBV7-6,few,TGTGCCAGCAGCCCATCGGGAGATTATGGCTACACCTTC,CASSPSGDYGYTF
NA,TRBJ2-7,TRBV2,NA,TGTGCCACGGGGGGCGGGTTCTACGAGCAGTACTTC,CATGGGFYEQYF
TRBD1,TRBJ1-6,TRBV18,few,TGTGCCAGCTCACCCAAGCGAGCCAGGGGGTTCAATTCACCCCTCCACTTT,CASSPKRARGFNSPLHF
TRBD1,TRBJ1-6,TRBV7-9,few,TGTGCCAGCAGCACGCGACAGGGCGTGAATTCACCCCTCCACTTT,CASSTRQGVNSPLHF
NA,TRBJ2-2,TRBV5-1,NA,TGCGCCAGCAGCTTCCGTGGGGGGAGTTCCGGGACCACCACCGGGGAGCTGTTTTTT,CASSFRGGSSGTTTGELFF
NA,TRBJ2-7,TRBV14,few,TGTGCCAGCAGCCAAGGGTCCGTTGGAGGGGCGCAGTACTTC,CASSQGSVGGAQYF
NA,TRBJ2-2,TRBV25-1,NA,TGTGCCAGCAATTCCGCGGGCGCCGGGGAGCTGTTTTTT,CASNSAGAGELFF
NA,TRBJ2-3,TRBV7-9,NA,TGTGCCAGCAGCCGGACAACTAGCACAGATACGCAGTATTTT,CASSRTTSTDTQYF
TRBD2,TRBJ2-7,TRBV7-9,few,TGTGCCAGCAGCTCACCTCTAGCGGGGGACCGATACGAGCAGTACTTC,CASSSPLAGDRYEQYF
TRBD2,TRBJ2-2,TRBV9,few,TGTGCCAGCAGCGTAGGTCTAGGCGGGGGGCCTAAAGGAACCGGGGAGCTGTTTTTT,CASSVGLGGGPKGTGELFF
NA,TRBJ1-5,TRBV18,few,TGTGCCAGCTCACCTCTCGGGGTCGGGGTGCAGCCCCAGCATTTT,CASSPLGVGVQPQHF
NA,TRBJ1-2,TRBV19,few,TGTGCCACCTTGTACTATGGCTACACCTTC,CATLYYGYTF
NA,TRBJ1-5,TRBV4-1,NA,TGCGCCAGCAGCCCGAGGGCAGAGGGTAGCAATCAGCCCCAGCATTTT,CASSPRAEGSNQPQHF
TRBD1,TRBJ2-7,TRBV11-1,few,TGTGCCAGCAGCTTAGTACGCCAGGGGGCCCGTAAACACGAGCAGTACTTC,CASSLVRQGARKHEQYF
TRBD2,TRBJ2-3,TRBV6-1,few,TGTGCCAGCGCCCTAGCGGGGGGGCGGGGAGATACGCAGTATTTT,CASALAGGRGDTQYF
TRBD2,TRBJ2-3,TRBV4-2,once,TGTGCCAGCAGCCTGGGACTAGCGGGGGGGCCTAGCACAGATACGCAGTATTTT,CASSLGLAGGPSTDTQYF
TRBD2,TRBJ2-5,TRBV9,NA,TGTGCCAGCAGCTCCGTAGCGGGGGTGGGGGAGACCCAGTACTTC,CASSSVAGVGETQYF
NA,TRBJ2-1,TRBV19,few,TGTGCCAGTAAGGGGAATGGGGACTCTTACTACAATGAGCAGTTCTTC,CASKGNGDSYYNEQFF
NA,TRBJ1-2,TRBV2,NA,TGTGCCAGCAGTGCAGGATTCGGCGGCTACACCTTC,CASSAGFGGYTF
TRBD1,TRBJ1-1,TRBV19,few,TGTGCCAGTAGGCCCCAGGGGGACACTGAAGCTTTCTTT,CASRPQGDTEAFF
NA,TRBJ1-4,TRBV5-1,few,TGCGCCAGCAGCTTGCAGGGATCGACTAATGAAAAACTGTTTTTT,CASSLQGSTNEKLFF
NA,TRBJ1-1,TRBV7-7,NA,TGTGCTAGCAGTCTTAGCGGGAACACTGAAGCTTTCTTT,CASSLSGNTEAFF
NA,TRBJ1-6,TRBV19,few,TGTGCCACTCGTGGCGGCTCCTATAATTCACCCCTCCACTTT,CATRGGSYNSPLHF
NA,TRBJ1-2,TRBV6-5,few,TGTGCCAGCAGACAAACAGGGAAAACGTTTGACGGCTACACCTTC,CASRQTGKTFDGYTF
NA,TRBJ1-3,TRBV4-2,few,TGTGCCAGCAGCCAAGACTCGCCGGCTGGAAACACCATATATTTT,CASSQDSPAGNTIYF
TRBD2,TRBJ2-1,TRBV5-1,few,TGCGCCAGCAGCTTGGGCTCTAGCGGGGCCCATGAGCAGTTCTTC,CASSLGSSGAHEQFF
TRBD1,TRBJ2-5,TRBV7-9,NA,TGTGCCAGCAGCCGGACAGGATTTGAGACCCAGTACTTC,CASSRTGFETQYF
NA,TRBJ2-3,TRBV27,NA,TGTGCCAGCAGTCCTATCGTGTCTGGCACAGATACGCAGTATTTT,CASSPIVSGTDTQYF
TRBD1,TRBJ1-2,TRBV10-1,NA,TGCGCCAGCATGGGGACAGACCCTCCTTATGGCTACACCTTC,CASMGTDPPYGYTF
NA,TRBJ2-7,TRBV5-1,few,TGCGCCAGCAGCTCCGGACAGACACCGACCTACGAGCAGTACTTC,CASSSGQTPTYEQYF
TRBD2,TRBJ2-2,TRBV4-3,many,TGCGCCAGCAGCGTAGAAACTAGCGGGAACACCGGGGAGCTGTTTTTT,CASSVETSGNTGELFF
NA,TRBJ2-1,TRBV6-6,few,TGTGCCAGCAGTTACAGTAACTATGAGCAGTTCTTC,CASSYSNYEQFF
TRBD2,TRBJ2-5,TRBV11-2,few,TGTGCCAGCAGCTCTTCTCCGGGACTAGGCCAAGAGACCCAGTACTTC,CASSSSPGLGQETQYF
NA,TRBJ2-2,TRBV5-1,few,TGCGCCAGCCAAACAGGCGTTCACGCGAACACCGGGGAGCTGTTTTTT,CASQTGVHANTGELFF
NA,TRBJ2-5,TRBV4-1,few,TGCGCCAGCAGCCTATCGTTTCGAGAGACCCAGTACTTC,CASSLSFRETQYF
NA,TRBJ2-3,TRBV10-3,few,TGTGCCATCAGTATCCCATCCGGACACGTCCACACAGATACGCAGTATTTT,CAISIPSGHVHTDTQYF
NA,TRBJ2-2,TRBV9,NA,TGTGCCAGCAGCGTAGGGGGCAGGGTCACCGGGGAGCTGTTTTTT,CASSVGGRVTGELFF
TRBD1,TRBJ1-2,TRBV5-1,NA,TGCGCCAGCAGCACTGATACAGGGGGCGTCAGCTATGGCTACACCTTC,CASSTDTGGVSYGYTF
TRBD2,TRBJ2-2,TRBV5-6,few,TGTGCCAGCAGCTTGAGAGCGGGGACCTACACCGGGGAGCTGTTTTTT,CASSLRAGTYTGELFF